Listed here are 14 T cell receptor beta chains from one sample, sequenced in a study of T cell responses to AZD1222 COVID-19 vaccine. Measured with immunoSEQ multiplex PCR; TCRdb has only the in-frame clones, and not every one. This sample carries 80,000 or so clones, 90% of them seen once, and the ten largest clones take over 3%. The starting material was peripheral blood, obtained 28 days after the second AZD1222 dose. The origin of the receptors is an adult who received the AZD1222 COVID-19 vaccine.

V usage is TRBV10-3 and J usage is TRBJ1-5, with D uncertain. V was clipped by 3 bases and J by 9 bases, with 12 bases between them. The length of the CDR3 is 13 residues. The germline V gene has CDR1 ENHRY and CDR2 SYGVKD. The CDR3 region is CAISDGSHGPQHF. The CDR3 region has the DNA TGTGCCATCAGTGACGGCAGTCATGGGCCCCAGCATTTT.

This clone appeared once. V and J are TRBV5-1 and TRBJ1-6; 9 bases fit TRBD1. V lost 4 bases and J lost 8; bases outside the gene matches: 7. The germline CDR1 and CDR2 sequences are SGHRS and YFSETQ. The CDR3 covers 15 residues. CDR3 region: CASSAGQGGDSPLHF. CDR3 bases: TGCGCCAGCAGCGCGGGACAGGGAGGGGATTCACCCCTCCACTTT.

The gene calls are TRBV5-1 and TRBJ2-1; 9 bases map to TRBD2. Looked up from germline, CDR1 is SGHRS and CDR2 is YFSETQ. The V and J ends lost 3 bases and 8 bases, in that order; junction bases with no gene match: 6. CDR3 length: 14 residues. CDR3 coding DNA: TGCGCCAGCAGCTCGCCTAGCGGGGTCGATGAGCAGTTCTTC. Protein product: CASSSPSGVDEQFF. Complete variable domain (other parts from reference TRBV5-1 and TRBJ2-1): KAGVTQTPRYLIKTRGQQVTLSCSPISGHRSVSWYQQTPGQGLQFLFEYFSETQRNKGNFPGRFSGRQFSNSRSEMNVSTLELGDSALYLCASSSPSGVDEQFFGPGTRLTVL.

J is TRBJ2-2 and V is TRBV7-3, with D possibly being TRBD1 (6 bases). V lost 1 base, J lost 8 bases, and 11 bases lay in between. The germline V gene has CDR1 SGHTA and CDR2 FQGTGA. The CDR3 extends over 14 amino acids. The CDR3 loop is CASSLSRGNGELFF. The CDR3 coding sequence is TGTGCCAGCAGCTTAAGCAGGGGTAATGGGGAGCTGTTTTTT.

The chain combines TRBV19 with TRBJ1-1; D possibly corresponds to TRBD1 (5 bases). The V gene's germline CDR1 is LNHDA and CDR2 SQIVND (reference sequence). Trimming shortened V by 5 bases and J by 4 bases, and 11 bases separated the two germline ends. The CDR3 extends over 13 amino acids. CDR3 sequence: CASSPGRITEAFF. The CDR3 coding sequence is TGTGCCAGTAGTCCAGGGAGAATCACTGAAGCTTTCTTT.

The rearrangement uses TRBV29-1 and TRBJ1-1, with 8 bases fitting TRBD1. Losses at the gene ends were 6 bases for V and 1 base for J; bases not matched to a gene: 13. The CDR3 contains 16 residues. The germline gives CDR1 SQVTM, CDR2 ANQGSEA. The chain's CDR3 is CSVSRWTGSTNTEAFF. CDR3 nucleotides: TGCAGCGTGTCCAGGTGGACAGGGAGTACGAACACTGAAGCTTTCTTT.

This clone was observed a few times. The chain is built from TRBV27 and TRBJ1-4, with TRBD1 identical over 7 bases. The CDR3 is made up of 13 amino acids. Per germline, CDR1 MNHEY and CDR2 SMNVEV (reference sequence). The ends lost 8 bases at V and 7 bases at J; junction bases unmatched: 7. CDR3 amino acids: CASLQTGSEKLFF. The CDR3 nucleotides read TGTGCCAGCCTACAGACAGGGAGTGAAAAACTGTTTTTT.

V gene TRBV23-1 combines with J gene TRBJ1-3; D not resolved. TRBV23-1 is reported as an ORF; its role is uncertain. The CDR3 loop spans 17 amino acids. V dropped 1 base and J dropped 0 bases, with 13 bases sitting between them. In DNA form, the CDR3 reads TGCGCCAGCAGTCAATGGTTAGCTGTTTACTCTGGAAACACCATATATTTT. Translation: CASSQWLAVYSGNTIYF.

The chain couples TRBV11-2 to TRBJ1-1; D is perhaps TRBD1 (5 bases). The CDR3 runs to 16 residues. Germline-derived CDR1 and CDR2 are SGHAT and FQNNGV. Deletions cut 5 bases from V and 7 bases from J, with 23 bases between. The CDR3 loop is CASSTRSGWVPNEAFF. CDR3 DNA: TGTGCCAGCAGCACCCGGTCAGGGTGGGTCCCAAATGAAGCTTTCTTT.

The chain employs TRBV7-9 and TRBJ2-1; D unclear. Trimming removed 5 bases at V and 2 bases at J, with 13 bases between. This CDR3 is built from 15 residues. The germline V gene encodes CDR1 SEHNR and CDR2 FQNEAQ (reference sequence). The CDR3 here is CASSTHLPTYNEQFF. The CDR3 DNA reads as TGTGCCAGCAGCACCCACTTGCCCACCTACAATGAGCAGTTCTTC.

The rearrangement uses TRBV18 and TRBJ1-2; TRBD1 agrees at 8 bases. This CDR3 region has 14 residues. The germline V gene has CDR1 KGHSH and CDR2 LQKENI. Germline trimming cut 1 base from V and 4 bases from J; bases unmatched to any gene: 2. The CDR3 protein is CASSPRQGFYGYTF. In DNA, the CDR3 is TGTGCCAGCTCACCACGACAGGGGTTCTATGGCTACACCTTC. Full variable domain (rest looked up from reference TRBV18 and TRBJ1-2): NAGVMQNPRHLVRRRGQEARLRCSPMKGHSHVYWYRQLPEEGLKFMVYLQKENIIDESGMPKERFSAEFPKEGPSILRIQQVVRGDSAAYFCASSPRQGFYGYTFGSGTRLTVV.

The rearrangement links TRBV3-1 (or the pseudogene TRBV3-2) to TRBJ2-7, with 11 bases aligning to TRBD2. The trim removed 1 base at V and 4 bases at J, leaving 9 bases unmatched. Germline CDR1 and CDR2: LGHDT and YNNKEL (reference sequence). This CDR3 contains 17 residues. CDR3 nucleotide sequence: TGTGCCAGCAGCCAAGGCCCCACTAGCGGGAGATTTTACGAGCAGTACTTC. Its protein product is CASSQGPTSGRFYEQYF.

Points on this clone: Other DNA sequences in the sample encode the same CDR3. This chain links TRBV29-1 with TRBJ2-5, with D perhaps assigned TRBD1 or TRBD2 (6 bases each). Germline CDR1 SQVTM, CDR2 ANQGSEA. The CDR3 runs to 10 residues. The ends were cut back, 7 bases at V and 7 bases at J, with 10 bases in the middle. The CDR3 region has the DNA TGCAGCGCCGGAGGGGGGACCCAGTACTTC. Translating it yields CSAGGGTQYF.

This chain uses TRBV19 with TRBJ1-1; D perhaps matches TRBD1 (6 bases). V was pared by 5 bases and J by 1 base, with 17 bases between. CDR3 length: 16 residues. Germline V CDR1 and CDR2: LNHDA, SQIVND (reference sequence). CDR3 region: CASSPPRGGWNTEAFF. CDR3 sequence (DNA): TGTGCCAGTAGTCCCCCCCGGGGGGGCTGGAACACTGAAGCTTTCTTT.